This T cell receptor (beta chain) is drawn from a study of T cell responses to AZD1222 COVID-19 vaccine. Study findings and constraints: Sampling that yielded the repertoires occurred only after the peak T cell response. Across the whole spike, CD4 TCRs peaked at regions 160-218 and 743-854.

Comment on this clone: The target antigen is unknown.

Data came from immunoSEQ multiplex PCR; TCRdb stores just in-frame clones and leaves some out. The sample records under 200,000 clones, around nine tenths being singletons. The source is an adult who received the MenACWY meningococcal vaccine as a control. The sample in question was peripheral blood, obtained 28 days after the second dose of the MenACWY control vaccine.

CDR3 DNA: TGCAGCGTTGATGGCGAGGGGCCAACCTACAATGAGCAGTTCTTC. Translated: CSVDGEGPTYNEQFF. This chain connects TRBV29-1 to TRBJ2-1, with D perhaps being TRBD1 or TRBD2 (5 bases each). Germline V gene data show CDR1 as SQVTM and CDR2 as ANQGSEA. V dropped 3 bases and J dropped 2 bases, with 14 bases sitting between them. CDR3 length equals 15 residues.